The present T cell receptor (beta chain) was sequenced within a study of T cell responses to AZD1222 COVID-19 vaccine. Only in-frame clones appear in the TCRdb table, and some are missing; sequencing was by immunoSEQ multiplex PCR. This table has about 130,000 clones, over 85% appearing once. The CDR3 sequence is 16 residues long. V was shortened by 5 bases and J by 1 base, with 16 bases between the two germline ends. Germline V lookup: CDR1 SGHTA, CDR2 FQGTGA. This receptor was obtained from an adult who received the AZD1222 COVID-19 vaccine. The genes are TRBV7-3 and TRBJ2-3; D is unclear. The sample consisted of peripheral blood, taken 28 days after the second AZD1222 dose. The CDR3 sequence is CASSRSHSWGTDTQYF. DNA of the CDR3: TGTGCCAGCAGCCGGTCTCATTCTTGGGGCACAGATACGCAGTATTTT. Full variable domain (rest looked up from reference TRBV7-3 and TRBJ2-3): GAGVSQTPSNKVTEKGKYVELRCDPISGHTALYWYRQSLGQGPEFLIYFQGTGAADDSGLPNDRFFAVRPEGSVSTLKIQRTERGDSAVYLCASSRSHSWGTDTQYFGPGTRLTVL.